Listed below are T cell receptor beta chains from one sample, sequenced in a study of shared clonotypes between healthy human individuals. Clones were read by immunoSEQ multiplex PCR, and TCRdb kept only the in-frame ones, dropping some. The sample holds some 2 million clones, roughly 94% seen once. The material sequenced was naive CD8+ T cells sorted from blood. These receptors were obtained from a man aged 18 to 29 in good health. The CDR3 runs from the conserved cysteine through the conserved F or W. Fields, in order: V gene, J gene, clone size, D gene, CDR3 length, CDR3 DNA, CDR3 protein. The D gene is left open where the match is weak. The size entry is marked missing in some rows and otherwise reads once, few, many or a size class.

TRBV19	TRBJ2-7	NA	NA	16	TGTGCCAGTAGTCCGGACCTACCGGGAGTATCATCCGAGCAGTACTTC	CASSPDLPGVSSEQYF
TRBV13	TRBJ2-7	NA	NA	13	TGTGCCAGCAGCCGGGACCGCTCCTACGAGCAGTACTTC	CASSRDRSYEQYF
TRBV6-5	TRBJ2-3	NA	NA	13	TGTGCCAGCAGTTACTTAGGTGGAGATACGCAGTATTTT	CASSYLGGDTQYF
TRBV6-5	TRBJ2-5	NA	TRBD2	13	TGTGCCAGCAGTTACGCGGGGGAGGAGACCCAGTACTTC	CASSYAGEETQYF
TRBV15	TRBJ2-3	NA	NA	17	TGTGCCACCAGCAGAGATCCCCTAGCGCTTAGCACAGATACGCAGTATTTT	CATSRDPLALSTDTQYF
TRBV7-9	TRBJ2-2	NA	TRBD1	13	TGTGCCAGCAGTTCGACAGGGTACGGGGAGCTGTTTTTT	CASSSTGYGELFF
TRBV7-9	TRBJ1-2	NA	NA	14	TGTGCCAGCAGCTTAACCGCGGCCCCCCTTGGCTACACCTTC	CASSLTAAPLGYTF
TRBV12-2	TRBJ2-3	NA	NA	16	TGTGCAAGTCGCTTATTAGAGGGGGGAGCGGAAGATACGCAGTATTTT	CASRLLEGGAEDTQYF
TRBV4-2	TRBJ2-5	NA	NA	16	TGTGCCAGCAGCCAAGAAAAGGCCTTTACAGAAGAGACCCAGTACTTC	CASSQEKAFTEETQYF
TRBV4-1	TRBJ2-7	NA	NA	13	TGCGCCAGCAGCCACCTACAGGGATACGAGCAGTACTTC	CASSHLQGYEQYF
TRBV5-1	TRBJ1-1	NA	NA	17	TGCGCCAGCAGCCCTACCCCATTAGGCGGGGGCCGCGCTGAAGCTTTCTTT	CASSPTPLGGGRAEAFF
TRBV5-6	TRBJ2-7	NA	NA	15	TGTGCCAGCAGCTTGGGAGCAGGGGTGGGCTACGAGCAGTACTTC	CASSLGAGVGYEQYF
TRBV9	TRBJ2-3	NA	NA	17	TGTGCCAGCAGCGTAAATAGAGATCCGAGCGTCGTCGATACGCAGTATTTT	CASSVNRDPSVVDTQYF
TRBV7-8	TRBJ2-3	NA	NA	13	TGTGCCAGCAGCTTAGGAGGGACAGATACGCAGTATTTT	CASSLGGTDTQYF
TRBV27	TRBJ2-5	NA	NA	15	TGTGCCAGCAGTTTAGTAGTAGGGGATCAAGAGACCCAGTACTTC	CASSLVVGDQETQYF
TRBV11-2	TRBJ1-1	NA	TRBD1	14	TGTGCCAGCAGCTCCCCGGGACAGGGATTTGAAGCTTTCTTT	CASSSPGQGFEAFF
TRBV9	TRBJ2-1	NA	NA	14	TGTGCCAGCAGCCCACTAGCACGGTACAATGAGCAGTTCTTC	CASSPLARYNEQFF
TRBV7-9	TRBJ2-5	NA	TRBD2	15	TGTGCCAGCAGCTCTCCGACTAGCGCTCAAGAGACCCAGTACTTC	CASSSPTSAQETQYF
TRBV4-1	TRBJ2-7	NA	TRBD2	16	TGCGCCAGCAGCCACGCTAGCGGGAGAAGCTCCTACGAGCAGTACTTC	CASSHASGRSSYEQYF
TRBV5-6	TRBJ2-7	NA	TRBD1	14	TGTGCCAGCAGCTTGACAGGGGAGTCCTACGAGCAGTACTTC	CASSLTGESYEQYF
TRBV11-2	TRBJ2-1	NA	NA	15	TGTGCCAGCAGCTTCCCGGAAGTCACCAGAGGGGGGCAGTTCTTC	CASSFPEVTRGGQFF
TRBV2	TRBJ1-2	few	NA	12	TGTGCCAGCAATCGGGTGGACTATGGCTACACCTTC	CASNRVDYGYTF
TRBV4-3	TRBJ1-1	NA	TRBD1	19	TGCGCCAGCAGCCAAGGCGTAGGGGGACAGGGGTTTATGAACACTGAAGCTTTCTTT	CASSQGVGGQGFMNTEAFF
TRBV7-6	TRBJ2-1	NA	NA	16	TGTGCCAGCAGCGCCCAAAGCAGGGCCTCCTACAATGAGCAGTTCTTC	CASSAQSRASYNEQFF
TRBV5-5	TRBJ2-7	NA	NA	14	TGTGCCAGCATCCTTACCGATTCCTCCTACGAGCAGTACTTC	CASILTDSSYEQYF
TRBV6-5	TRBJ2-5	NA	NA	15	TGTGCCAGCAGTTACCTCGGGGGAGTGGGAGAGACCCAGTACTTC	CASSYLGGVGETQYF